This T cell receptor beta chain was found in a study of T cell repertoires in cytomegalovirus infection. The overall study: Carrying CMV and the relevant HLA type showed in public TCR beta signatures. Whole-study findings and limits: CMV carriers having the relevant HLA were flagged by cumulative public TCR beta family frequency.

Comments on this clonotype: The antigen is unknown.

CDR1 and CDR2 (germline): MDHEN, SYDVKM. V was shortened by 9 bases and J by 4 bases, with 17 bases between the two germline ends. The CDR3 is 14 residues long. TCRdb analysed the reads with MiXCR anew, one entry per CDR3 protein. The sample contains approximately 770,000 distinct CDR3 sequences, about 29% of which appear only once. The chain links TRBV28 to TRBJ2-3, with a weak D call TRBD2 (6 bases). This receptor was identified in a human donor in good health (CMV status not recorded). Some clones in this sample may be carry-over from other donors' samples. Sequencing used cultured CD8+ T cells from PBMCs, obtained from culture after CMV antigen stimulation. The CDR3 DNA sequence: TGTGCCAGTACAGACCTCTCTAGCGCAGATACGCAGTATTTT. This gives the protein CASTDLSSADTQYF.